Sequencing of this T cell receptor beta chain was carried out in a study of shared clonotypes between healthy human individuals (dated by TCRdb to the early 2020s). In terms of the full investigation: The cohort included three men and a couple of women between 18 and 49 years of age. The study deeply sequenced blood TCR repertoires of roughly five healthy adults to estimate repertoire size and the extent of clonotype sharing between individuals. To increase sequencing depth and limit assay-specific biases, TCR repertoire library preparation and sequencing were carried out by different laboratories using diverse techniques. Leukapheresis yielded between about 0.9 and 10 billion PBMCs per donor.

The sample holds one count of this clone. Its antigen is currently not known. The record has no base qualities; no much larger clone is one base away. The paper as a whole reports these results and caveats: Pairwise subsampling indicated that sequencing depth was expected to affect the degree of clonotype sharing among donors. The small number of donors limited the genetic and exposure-history diversity represented. Sampling was restricted to blood, and TCR repertoires in tissue are likely to differ from TCR repertoires in blood.

Healthy HIV-negative adults with no recently reported acute infections or vaccinations were included as donors. Only Caucasian adults living in Nashville, Tennessee, USA were represented among the donors. For unsorted samples, tens of millions of PBMCs were counted and genomic DNA was extracted with the QIAamp DNA Blood Mini kit. Blood was collected by leukapheresis, and PBMCs were isolated by Ficoll-Histopaque density gradient centrifugation and then cryopreserved in liquid nitrogen vapor phase. From cysteine to phenylalanine, the CDR3 is 15 amino acids long. This entry keeps only the CDR3 DNA: 45 bases, framed from base 1. CDR1 is given as PRHDT and CDR2 as FYEKMQ, both from the germline V gene (reference sequence). V and J are truncated by 5 bases and 8 bases respectively, leaving an intervening sequence of 21 bases. Using the deep immunoSEQ assay, TCR CDR3 regions were amplified from genomic DNA by multiplex PCR. Genomic DNA extracted from each cell subset was distributed evenly over all wells of several immunoSEQ 96-well plates, and each plate served as one replicate. Each replicate PCR for unsorted PBMC received approximately 300 ng genomic DNA, equal to approximately 30,000 T cell genomes. Ten immunoSEQ deep assay plates were used to sequence unsorted PBMC genomic DNA. Purified libraries were quantified with a Qubit 3.0 fluorometer, sized on a Bioanalyzer 2100, and re-quantified with the KAPA Library Quantification kit. Every immunoSEQ 96-well plate was sequenced on a dedicated single-read 150-cycle Illumina NextSeq 550 flow cell. Turning to the authors' computational methods: Because the immunoSEQ output held only junctional sequences and lacked quality scores, the filtering could not match the filtering applied to full-length reads. To assign V/J genes and CDR3, sequences were annotated using PyIR, a Python wrapper for IgBLAST v1.9, with IMGT germline references. Reads were filtered out if the reads had weak V/J assignments (E-value above 1e-6), no CDR3, stop codons, out-of-frame junctions, or ambiguous translated residues. V3J clonotypes were defined as sequences sharing the same inferred V gene, J gene, and CDR3 amino acid sequence. The percentage overlap between two repertoires was calculated by dividing the number of shared unique clonotypes by the size of the smaller repertoire. Repertoire richness was assessed with RTK rarefaction, the Chao1 estimator, and Recon v2.1 estimates of unobserved clonotypes. The table comes from immuneACCESS by way of TCRdb, which keeps in-frame sequences with V and J called. Part of the clones is missing from these tables; in studies checked, under half for an unresolved V gene and the rest for unknown reasons. That table is the source of V, J and clone size, and D and trimming were worked out from the DNA. The sample table records about 470,000 clones; 70% to 80% of these occur just once. Roughly an eighth of the sample goes to the ten largest clones.

The specimen sequenced was PBMCs. The TCR sequence derives from a woman aged 40 to 50 in good health. Some clones in this sample may be carry-over from other donors' samples. The V gene is TRBV13 and the J gene is TRBJ1-2, with the D gene not confidently named. The sequenced DNA is TGTGCCAGCAGCACCCGAGATCAGGCCCCGAGCGGCTACACCTTC. It codes for CASSTRDQAPSGYTF.